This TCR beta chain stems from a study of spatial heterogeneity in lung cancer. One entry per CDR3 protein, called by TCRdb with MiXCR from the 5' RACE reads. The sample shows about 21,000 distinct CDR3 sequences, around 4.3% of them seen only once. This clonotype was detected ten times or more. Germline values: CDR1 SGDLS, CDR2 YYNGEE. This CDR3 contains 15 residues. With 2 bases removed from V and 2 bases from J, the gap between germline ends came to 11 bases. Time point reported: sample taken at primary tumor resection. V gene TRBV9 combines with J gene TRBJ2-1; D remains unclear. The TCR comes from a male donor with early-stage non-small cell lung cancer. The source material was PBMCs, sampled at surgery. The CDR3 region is CASSVAQTPYNEQFF. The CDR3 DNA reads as TGTGCCAGCAGCGTTGCTCAGACCCCCTACAATGAGCAGTTCTTC.